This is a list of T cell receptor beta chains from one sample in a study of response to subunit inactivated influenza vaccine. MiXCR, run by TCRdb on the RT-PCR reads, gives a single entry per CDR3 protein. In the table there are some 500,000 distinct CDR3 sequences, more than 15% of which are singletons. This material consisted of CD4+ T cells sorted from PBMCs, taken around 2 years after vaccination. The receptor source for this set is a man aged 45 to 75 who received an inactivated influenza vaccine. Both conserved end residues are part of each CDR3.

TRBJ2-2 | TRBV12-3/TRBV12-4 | CASSPTGGNTGELFF
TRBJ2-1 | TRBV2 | CASSATSGGAGEQFF
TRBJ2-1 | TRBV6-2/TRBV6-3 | CASSYSPTSVTYNEQFF
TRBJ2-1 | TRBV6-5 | CASSYSQGARYNNEQFF
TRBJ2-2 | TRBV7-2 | CASSLRQTGELFF
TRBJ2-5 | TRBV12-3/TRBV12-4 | CASSPRRARETQYF
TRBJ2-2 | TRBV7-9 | CASSPSRQGRELFF
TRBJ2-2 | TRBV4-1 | CASSLNSGGNTGELFF
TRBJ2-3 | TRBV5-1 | CASSLPGTGGTDTQYF
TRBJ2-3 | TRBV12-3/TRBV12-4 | CASSEGFHTDTQYF
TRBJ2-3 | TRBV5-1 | CASTRNAGTDTQYF
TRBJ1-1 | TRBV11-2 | CASSHTLPGFKDTEAFF
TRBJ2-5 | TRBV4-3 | CASSQNSGGRETQYF
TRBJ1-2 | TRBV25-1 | CASSDRSGRDFTAGYTF
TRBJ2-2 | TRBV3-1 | CASSQRGYTGELFF
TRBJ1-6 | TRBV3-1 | CASSQDGVGSPLHF
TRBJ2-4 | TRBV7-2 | CASSLAGTLGNIQYF
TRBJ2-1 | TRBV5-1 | CASSLNNEQFF
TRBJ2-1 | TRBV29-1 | CSVPRRGSYNEQFF
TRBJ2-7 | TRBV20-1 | CSASGIRLGSEQYF
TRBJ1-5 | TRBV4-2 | CASSPTVGDSNQPQHF
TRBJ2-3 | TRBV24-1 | CATSGGTISTDTQYF
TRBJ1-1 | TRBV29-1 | CSARTGSEAFF
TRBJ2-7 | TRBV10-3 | CAISAGTGWYEQYF
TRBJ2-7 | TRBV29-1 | CSVVQTSYEQYF
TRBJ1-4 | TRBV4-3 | CASSQAETGNEKLFF
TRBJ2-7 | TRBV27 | CASSLSIVGSYEQYF
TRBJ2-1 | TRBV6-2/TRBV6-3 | CASSSRLAGNSYNEQFF
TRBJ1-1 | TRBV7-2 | CASSFRSGELTEAFF
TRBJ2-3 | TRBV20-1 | CSAREAKRGVTDTQYF
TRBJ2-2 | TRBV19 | CASSGQGGGGELFF
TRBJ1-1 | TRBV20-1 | CSARDQGQEWNTEAFF
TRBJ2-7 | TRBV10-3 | CAIGYRTSSYEQYF
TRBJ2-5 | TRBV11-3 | CASSSRAAEETQYF
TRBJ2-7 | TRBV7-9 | CASSLDLANYEYF
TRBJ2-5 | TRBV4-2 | CASSQEFHGVETQYF
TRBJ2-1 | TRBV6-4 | CASSTQGGNEQFF
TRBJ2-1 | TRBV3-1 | CASSRRLAGVNNEQFF
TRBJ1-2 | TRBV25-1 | CASSSGTANYGYTF
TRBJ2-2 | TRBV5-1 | CASSLLITGELFF
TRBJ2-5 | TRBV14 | CASSQVRGARETQYF
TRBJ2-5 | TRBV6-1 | CASRQGLAGTQYF